These 11 T cell receptor beta chains share one sample of origin, sequenced in a study of spatial heterogeneity in lung cancer. Documented time point: sample taken at primary tumor resection. TCRdb reprocessed the 5' RACE reads with MiXCR, giving one entry per CDR3 protein. The profile shows approximately 9,400 distinct CDR3 sequences, about an eighth of them singletons. Whole-study results and caveats: For expanded intratumoral alpha and beta TCRs, counts tracked tumor mutation counts.

Antigen specificity for these receptors is unknown. Sequencing was performed on lung tumor tissue, taken at surgery. Receptors were obtained from a female donor with early-stage non-small cell lung cancer.

Many counts were recorded for this clonotype. The chain couples TRBV30 to TRBJ2-7; possible D gene TRBD2, 7 bases. There are 13 residues in the CDR3. The V end lost 0 bases, the J end lost 3 bases, and 9 bases lay between the germline ends. Germline V lookup: CDR1 GTSNPN, CDR2 SVGIG (reference sequence). This CDR3 is CAWSVGGGYEQYF. For the CDR3, the DNA is TGTGCCTGGAGTGTAGGGGGGGGCTACGAGCAGTACTTC.

The chain employs TRBV6-5 and TRBJ1-1; D ambiguous. The length of the CDR3 is 15 residues. Germline loops: CDR1 MNHEY, CDR2 SVGAGI. Trimming took 0 bases from V and 5 from J, leaving 13 bases between them. Here the CDR3 reads CASSYSSILGTEAFF. The CDR3, as DNA: TGTGCCAGCAGTTACTCGTCCATCCTGGGGACTGAAGCTTTCTTT.

The rearrangement joins TRBV3-1 to TRBJ2-1; 9 nucleotides line up with TRBD1. This CDR3 comprises 15 residues. The ends lost 2 bases at V and 6 bases at J; junction bases unmatched: 5. Germline CDR1 is LGHDT and CDR2 is YNNKEL (reference sequence). In nucleotides, the CDR3 is TGTGCCAGCAGCCAACCGGGACAGGGAGGCAATGAGCAGTTCTTC. Translating gives CASSQPGQGGNEQFF.

The gene calls are TRBV3-1 and TRBJ1-1; 8 positions match TRBD1. V shed 3 bases and J 8 bases; nucleotides not matched to a gene: 2. CDR3 length: 12 residues. Germline assignment: CDR1 LGHDT and CDR2 YNNKEL (reference sequence). CDR3 nucleotide sequence: TGTGCCAGCAGCCACCGGACAGGGGAAGCTTTCTTT. Protein product: CASSHRTGEAFF. The full variable domain, its missing parts supplied by reference TRBV3-1 and TRBJ1-1, is DTAVSQTPKYLVTQMGNDKSIKCEQNLGHDTMYWYKQDSKKFLKIMFSYNNKELIINETVPNRFSPKSPDKAHLNLHINSLELGDSAVYFCASSHRTGEAFFGQGTRLTVV.

In its sample, this clonotype ranks as medium-sized. This chain uses TRBV4-2 with TRBJ2-3, with 7 bases aligning to TRBD2. The CDR3 has 15 residues. With V trimmed by 4 bases and J by 0 bases, 4 bases remained unmatched. Germline CDR1 is LGHNA and CDR2 is YNFKEQ. The CDR3 is CASSPPRGSTDTQYF. The CDR3 DNA reads TGTGCCAGCAGCCCTCCGCGGGGGAGCACAGATACGCAGTATTTT.

By proportion, this clonotype is medium-sized. The genes are TRBV20-1 and TRBJ1-2; a weak D match, TRBD1 (6 bases). Trimming took 0 bases from V and 3 from J, leaving 11 bases between them. This CDR3 region has 14 residues. The germline V gene encodes CDR1 DFQATT and CDR2 SNEGSKA (reference sequence). The CDR3 here is CSARDLRTDYGYTF. The CDR3, as DNA: TGCAGTGCTAGAGATCTCAGGACAGACTATGGCTACACCTTC.

On this clonotype itself: Being one base from a much bigger clone, this may be a read error. This rearrangement joins TRBV3-1 to TRBJ2-5; perhaps TRBD1 as D (6 bases). CDR3 length: 14 residues. Germline CDR1 is LGHDT and CDR2 is YNNKEL (reference sequence). Trimming left V 3 bases short and J 5 bases short, with 13 bases between. CDR3 sequence (DNA): TGTGCCAGCAGCCAGGGGGCGCAATTGGAGACCCAGTACTTC. Amino acids: CASSQGAQLETQYF.

This clonotype was recorded at least ten times. One end of the junction varies from germline; a read error may be responsible. CDR3 sequence (DNA): TGTGCCAGCAGCTTAGATCTAATGAACACTGAAGTTTTCTTT. Its protein product is CASSLDLMNTEVFF. The chain recombines TRBV11-2 with TRBJ1-1; D remains ambiguous. This CDR3 is 14 amino acids long. Germline values: CDR1 SGHAT, CDR2 FQNNGV. Combining the CDR3 with reference TRBV11-2 and TRBJ1-1 gives the whole variable domain EAGVAQSPRYKIIEKRQSVAFWCNPISGHATLYWYQQILGQGPKLLIQFQNNGVVDDSQLPKDRFSAERLKGVDSTLKIQPAKLEDSAVYLCASSLDLMNTEVFFGQGTRLTVV.

This clonotype has at least ten counts. The chain is built from TRBV7-9 and TRBJ1-5; D might be TRBD1 (5 bases). Germline V CDR1 and CDR2: SEHNR, FQNEAQ (reference sequence). The V and J ends lost 5 bases and 10 bases respectively, with 12 bases between them. The CDR3 sequence is 12 residues long. CDR3 loop: CASSDSRGPQHF. The CDR3 nucleotides read TGTGCCAGCAGCGACTCGAGGGGTCCCCAGCATTTT. The complete variable domain, with remaining parts taken from reference TRBV7-9 and TRBJ1-5, reads DTGVSQNPRHKITKRGQNVTFRCDPISEHNRLYWYRQTLGQGPEFLTYFQNEAQLEKSRLLSDRFSAERPKGSFSTLEIQRTEQGDSAMYLCASSDSRGPQHFGDGTRLSIL.

Ten or more counts support this clonotype. The chain is built from TRBV20-1 and TRBJ2-1; no reliable D call. V lost 5 bases and J lost 0, with 14 bases in between. CDR3 size: 15 residues. CDR1 and CDR2 from the germline V gene are DFQATT and SNEGSKA (reference sequence). The CDR3 region has the DNA TGCAGTGCTCCCGGCCCGAGCCGCTCCTACAATGAGCAGTTCTTC. Translated: CSAPGPSRSYNEQFF.

V and J are TRBV11-3 and TRBJ2-1; D is tentatively TRBD1 or TRBD2 (6 bases each). In germline, CDR1 is SGHNT, CDR2 YENEEA. The ends were cut back, 4 bases at V and 8 bases at J, with 18 bases in the middle. The CDR3 extends over 15 amino acids. The CDR3: CASSSRGPGGDEQFF. The CDR3 nucleotides read TGTGCCAGCAGCTCCAGGGGACCGGGCGGGGATGAGCAGTTCTTC.